This T cell receptor beta chain emerged from a study of T cell changes during pregnancy in multiple sclerosis. The table came from immunoSEQ multiplex PCR; TCRdb's copy has only in-frame clones and leaves some out. This sample has some 110,000 clones; roughly 92% occur once, and the top ten carry more than 1.5%. From germline, CDR1 is WSHSY and CDR2 SAAADI. The CDR3 consists of 13 residues. The germline V and J ends were trimmed by 8 bases and 0 bases, with 10 bases remaining between them. V usage is TRBV10-2 and J usage is TRBJ2-5, with a weak D call TRBD1 (5 bases). The sample here was peripheral blood, taken in the third trimester of pregnancy. The sequence derives from a female donor with multiple sclerosis, enrolled in a pregnancy study. CDR3 in DNA: TGCGCCAGCGGTCAGGGCTACCAAGAGACCCAGTACTTC. Translation gives CASGQGYQETQYF.